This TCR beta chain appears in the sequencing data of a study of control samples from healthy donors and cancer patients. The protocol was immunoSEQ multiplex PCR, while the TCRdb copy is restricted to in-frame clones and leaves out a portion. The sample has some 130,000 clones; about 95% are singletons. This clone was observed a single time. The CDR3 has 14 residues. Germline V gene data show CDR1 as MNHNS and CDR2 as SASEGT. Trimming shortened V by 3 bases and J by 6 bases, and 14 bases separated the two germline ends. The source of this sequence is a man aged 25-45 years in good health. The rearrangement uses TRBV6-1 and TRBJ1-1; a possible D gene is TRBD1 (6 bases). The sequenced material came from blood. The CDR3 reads CASSDGGGFAEAFF. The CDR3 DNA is TGTGCCAGCAGTGATGGGGGGGGCTTCGCTGAAGCTTTCTTT.